The source of this T cell receptor (beta chain) is a study of blood T cell repertoires in COVID-19. About the research overall: Acute-phase and convalescent COVID-19 samples originated in the United States, Italy and Spain. T cells, B-cell-depleted T cells, or PBMCs supplied cDNA or gDNA.

Germline V lookup: CDR1 MDHEN, CDR2 SYDVKM. This CDR3 is 15 amino acids long. Unmatched junction bases numbered 13, after V lost 6 bases and J lost 9 bases. In the source study's methods: Estimated nucleated cell counts came from reference gene primer amplification. Using immunoSEQ multiplex PCR, the repertoire was profiled, and TCRdb retains in-frame clones only, with some absent. V and J calls and clone size are copied from that table; D and trimming were computed from the DNA. The table has more than 65,000 clones, around 85% seen once; the top ten hold 4% to 6%. J is TRBJ2-7 and V is TRBV28; 11 nucleotides align to TRBD2. The sequencing sample was made of peripheral blood. The sequence came from an elderly woman with active or convalescent COVID-19. CDR3 sequence (DNA): TGTGCCAGCAGGGGGACCGGGACTAGCGGCTTCGCGCAGTACTTC. It codes for CASRGTGTSGFAQYF.